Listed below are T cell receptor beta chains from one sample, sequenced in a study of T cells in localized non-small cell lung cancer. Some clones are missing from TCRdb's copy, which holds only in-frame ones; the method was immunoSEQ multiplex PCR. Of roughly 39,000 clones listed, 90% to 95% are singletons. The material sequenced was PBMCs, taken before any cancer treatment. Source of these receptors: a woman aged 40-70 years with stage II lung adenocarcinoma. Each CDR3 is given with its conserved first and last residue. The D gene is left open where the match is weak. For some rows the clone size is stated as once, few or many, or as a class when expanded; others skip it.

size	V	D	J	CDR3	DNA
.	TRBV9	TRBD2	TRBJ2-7	CASSVGLAGGPAREQYF	TGTGCCAGCAGCGTGGGACTAGCGGGAGGGCCAGCTCGGGAGCAGTACTTC
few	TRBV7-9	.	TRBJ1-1	CASSLSSPDTEAFF	TGTGCCAGCAGCTTATCGTCTCCAGACACTGAAGCTTTCTTT
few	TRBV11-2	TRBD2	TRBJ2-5	CASSSSGSLQETQYF	TGTGCCAGCAGCTCTAGCGGGTCCTTACAAGAGACCCAGTACTTC
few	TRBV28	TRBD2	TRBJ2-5	CASSRQTSGRDETQYF	TGTGCCAGCAGTCGACAGACTAGCGGGAGGGACGAGACCCAGTACTTC
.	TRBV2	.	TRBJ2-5	CASSDARGPYQETQYF	TGTGCCAGCAGTGATGCTCGGGGGCCCTACCAAGAGACCCAGTACTTC
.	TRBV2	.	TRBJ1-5	CASSGQGNQPQHF	TGTGCCAGCAGTGGGCAGGGCAATCAGCCCCAGCATTTT
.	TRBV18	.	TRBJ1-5	CASSPTGDGNQPQHF	TGTGCCAGCTCACCGACCGGGGATGGCAATCAGCCCCAGCATTTT
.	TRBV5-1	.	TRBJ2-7	CASSLGGGSVEQYF	TGTGCCAGCAGCTTGGGAGGGGGAAGCGTCGAGCAGTACTTC
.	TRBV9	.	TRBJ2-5	CASSVESGQETQYF	TGTGCCAGCAGCGTAGAAAGCGGCCAAGAGACCCAGTACTTC
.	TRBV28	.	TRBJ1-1	CASRKGGPNTEAFF	TGTGCCAGCAGGAAAGGGGGTCCGAACACTGAAGCTTTCTTT
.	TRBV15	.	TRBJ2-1	CATSRDGSINEQFF	TGTGCCACCAGCAGAGACGGGAGCATCAATGAGCAGTTCTTC
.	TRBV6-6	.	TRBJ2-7	CASSYVGLYEQYF	TGTGCCAGCAGTTACGTCGGGCTATACGAGCAGTACTTC
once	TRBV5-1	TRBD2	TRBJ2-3	CASSLVVAGEDTQYF	TGCGCCAGCAGCTTGGTGGTAGCGGGGGAAGATACGCAGTATTTT
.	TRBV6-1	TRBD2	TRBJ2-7	CASSEKTSGSREQYF	TGTGCCAGCAGCGAGAAGACTAGCGGGAGCAGGGAGCAGTACTTC
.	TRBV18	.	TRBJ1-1	CASSPELINTEAFF	TGTGCCAGCTCACCGGAACTGATTAACACTGAAGCTTTCTTT
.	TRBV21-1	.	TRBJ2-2	CASRKDKGGAPPKWELFF	TGTGCCAGCAGAAAAGATAAAGGAGGGGCCCCTCCAAAGTGGGAGCTGTTTTTT
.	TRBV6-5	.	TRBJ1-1	CASSFQTDNTEAFF	TGTGCCAGCAGTTTTCAGACAGATAACACTGAAGCTTTCTTT
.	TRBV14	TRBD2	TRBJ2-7	CASSPMGGSGGPYEQYF	TGTGCCAGCAGCCCCATGGGGGGAAGCGGGGGCCCCTACGAGCAGTACTTC
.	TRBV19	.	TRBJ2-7	CASSDDSKPYEQYF	TGTGCCAGTAGTGATGACAGTAAGCCCTACGAGCAGTACTTC
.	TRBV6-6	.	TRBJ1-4	CASTPRGDFNEKLFF	TGTGCCAGCACCCCCCGGGGGGACTTTAATGAAAAACTGTTTTTT
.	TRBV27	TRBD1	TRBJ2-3	CASSNPQGSTDTQYF	TGTGCCAGCAGTAACCCACAGGGGAGCACAGATACGCAGTATTTT
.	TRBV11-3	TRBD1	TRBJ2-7	CASSLEGTGAYEQYF	TGTGCCAGCAGCTTAGAAGGGACAGGGGCGTACGAGCAGTACTTC
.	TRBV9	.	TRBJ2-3	CASSLSPDPPPDTQYF	TGTGCCAGCAGCTTAAGCCCGGATCCCCCGCCAGATACGCAGTATTTT
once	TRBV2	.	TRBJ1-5	CASRGDSSNQPQHF	TGTGCCAGCAGGGGAGACAGTAGCAATCAGCCCCAGCATTTT
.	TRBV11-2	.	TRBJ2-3	CASSTQDTQYF	TGTGCCAGCAGCACACAGGATACGCAGTATTTT
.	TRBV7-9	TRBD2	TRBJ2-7	CASGGETLYEQYF	TGTGCCAGCGGGGGGGAAACTCTCTACGAGCAGTACTTC
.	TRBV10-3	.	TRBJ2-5	CAIRGWETQYF	TGTGCCATCAGGGGCTGGGAGACCCAGTACTTC
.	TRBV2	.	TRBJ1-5	CASSRDSMGNQPQHF	TGTGCCAGCAGCCGGGACTCTATGGGGAATCAGCCCCAGCATTTT
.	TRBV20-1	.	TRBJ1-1	CSAKLDTEAFF	TGCAGTGCTAAATTAGACACTGAAGCTTTCTTT
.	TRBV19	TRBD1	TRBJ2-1	CASSPGQVNEQFF	TGTGCCAGTAGTCCCGGACAGGTAAATGAGCAGTTCTTC
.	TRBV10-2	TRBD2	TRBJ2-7	CASSDPSGSIHEQYF	TGCGCCAGCAGTGACCCCAGCGGGAGTATCCACGAGCAGTACTTC
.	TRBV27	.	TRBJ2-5	CASSLWYQETQYF	TGTGCCAGCAGTTTATGGTACCAAGAGACCCAGTACTTC
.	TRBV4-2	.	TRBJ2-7	CASSQDYYPRNYEQYF	TGTGCCAGCAGCCAAGATTACTACCCGAGGAACTACGAGCAGTACTTC
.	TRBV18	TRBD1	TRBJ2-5	CASSRDRGLETQYF	TGTGCCAGCTCACGGGACAGGGGATTGGAGACCCAGTACTTC
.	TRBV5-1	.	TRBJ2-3	CASSWAGARDTQYF	TGCGCCAGCAGCTGGGCGGGGGCGCGCGATACGCAGTATTTT
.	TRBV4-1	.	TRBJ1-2	CASSRPGGSGYTF	TGCGCCAGCAGCCGGCCCGGGGGTTCCGGCTACACCTTC
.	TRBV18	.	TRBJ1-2	CASSPAVQSQGHYGYTF	TGTGCCAGCTCACCCGCGGTACAGTCACAGGGACACTATGGCTACACCTTC
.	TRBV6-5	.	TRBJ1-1	CASSYGLGLVNTEAFF	TGTGCCAGCAGTTACGGGCTCGGGTTGGTGAACACTGAAGCTTTCTTT
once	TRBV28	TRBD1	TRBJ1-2	CASRGTGPEGYGYTF	TGTGCCAGCAGGGGGACAGGCCCAGAGGGGTATGGCTACACCTTC
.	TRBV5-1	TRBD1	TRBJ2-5	CASSLSGTGLQETQYF	TGCGCCAGCAGCTTGTCCGGGACAGGACTCCAAGAGACCCAGTACTTC
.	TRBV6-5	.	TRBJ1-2	CASARDAPDYGYTF	TGTGCCAGCGCGCGGGACGCCCCGGACTATGGCTACACCTTC
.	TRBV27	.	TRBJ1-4	CASSDLGGGRNEKLFF	TGTGCCAGCAGTGACCTTGGGGGGGGTCGTAATGAAAAACTGTTTTTT
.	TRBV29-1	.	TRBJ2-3	CSVGYREDTQYF	TGCAGCGTTGGATATAGGGAGGATACGCAGTATTTT
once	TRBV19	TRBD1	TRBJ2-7	CASSDDRAPYEQYF	TGTGCCAGTAGTGACGACAGGGCCCCCTACGAGCAGTACTTC
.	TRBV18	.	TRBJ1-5	CASSPVGQGSNQPQHF	TGTGCCAGCTCACCAGTCGGGCAGGGTAGCAATCAGCCCCAGCATTTT
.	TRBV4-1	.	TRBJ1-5	CASSQGTRGQPQHF	TGCGCCAGCAGCCAAGGGACACGCGGTCAGCCCCAGCATTTT
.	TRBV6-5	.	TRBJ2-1	CASSYPLGGEQFF	TGTGCCAGCAGTTACCCGCTGGGAGGTGAGCAGTTCTTC
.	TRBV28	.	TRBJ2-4	CASTPGGKNIQYF	TGTGCCAGCACTCCCGGGGGAAAAAACATTCAGTACTTC